This T cell receptor beta chain is drawn from a study of blood T cell repertoires in COVID-19 (dated by TCRdb to the early 2020s). A note on the overall study: The collaborator samples originated in the United States, Italy and Spain and spanned the acute and convalescent phases of COVID-19. The prospective study material was composed of cDNA or gDNA derived from T cells, B-cell-depleted T cells, or PBMCs. Deeply sampled blood TCRbeta repertoires from subjects exposed to, actively infected with, or recovered from COVID-19 were included in the dataset. A freely available public database, intended as a resource for researchers studying the immune response to SARS-CoV-2, is where the repertoires were released. The samples were drawn from two sources: the first 160 participants of the ongoing ImmuneRACE study, and 1,000 to 1,500 subjects contributed by 6 global collaborators. Sample metadata almost always included a de-identified subject ID, COVID-19 status, age in years and sex. HLA class I and class II types, where available, came from metadata supplied by the sample provider rather than from assay-based typing.

General findings and caveats noted by the study authors: The quantity of clinical and demographic metadata differed by source and by participant and was supplied without curation.

As for this clone: Its antigen specificity is not known. Base quality data are lacking; no much larger clone is found one base away.

Sequences SGDLS (CDR1) and YYNGEE (CDR2) are obtained from the germline V gene. V has 7 bases trimmed and J has 2 bases trimmed; junction bases matching no gene number 5. There are 14 amino acids in the CDR3, from cysteine to phenylalanine inclusive. The read is trimmed to its CDR3 DNA, 42 bases read in frame from base 1. TCRbeta CDR3 regions were amplified from genomic DNA using the immunoSEQ Assay, a bias-controlled multiplex PCR. The authors' pipeline ran thus. The number of nucleated cells in each sample was estimated from the amplification of reference gene primers within the assay. To quantify the absolute abundance of each unique TCRbeta CDR3 rearrangement, sequence reads were collapsed and filtered. Productive Simpson clonality was computed per sample as the square root of Simpson's diversity index over productive rearrangements. TCRdb took this table from immuneACCESS and kept in-frame rearrangements with V and J called. Such tables lack part of the clones; where checked against another copy, unresolved V genes explain under half of the gap, and the rest is unexplained. The V and J calls and clone size were taken over from that table, and D and trimming were inferred from the DNA. The table for this sample lists approximately 300,000 clones; more than 75% of them were counted only once. Roughly 4% of the sample rests with the top ten.

Participants in the prospective study were enrolled through a virtual design, were aged about 18 to 100 years, and lived in under 25 United States geographic areas. In the prospective study, participants were assigned to cohorts based on the clinical history participants reported in a screening survey and a study questionnaire. For ImmuneRACE Cohort 3, a participant was defined as recovered based on two consecutive negative NP/OP PCR tests, clearance by a healthcare professional, or resolution of symptoms. In the prospective study, whole blood, serum and a nasopharyngeal or oropharyngeal swab were collected from each participant by mobile phlebotomists. Participants in the prospective study had the option to provide additional blood draws and questionnaires over an approximately 2-month period. Blood samples from the prospective study were shipped frozen or at room temperature prior to DNA extraction.

The material sequenced was PBMCs or T cells enriched from blood (not recorded which). The chain employs TRBV9 and TRBJ2-3, and 9 junctional nucleotides match TRBD1. The TCR originated in a man aged 25 to 40 who had recovered from COVID-19. CDR3 sequence: CASRGQGFTDTQYF. The DNA sequence is as follows: TGTGCCAGCCGCGGACAGGGGTTCACAGATACGCAGTATTTT.